The entry below describes one T cell receptor (beta chain). The antigen is not known. The data were taken from a study of monozygotic twins with inflammatory bowel disease. This CDR3 region has 13 residues. Looked up from germline, CDR1 is DFQATT and CDR2 is SNEGSKA (reference sequence). General study findings and limits: Background noise in patient repertoires may stem from differing immunosuppressive treatments.

In eight separate reactions per sample, cDNA was generated. Addition of UMIs with a 6-nucleotide sample barcode was achieved by template switching. TCRdb re-called the 5' RACE reads and gives one entry per CDR3 protein, without DNA. The table counts some 100,000 distinct CDR3 sequences; 9.5% to 15% lies in the top ten. The TCR comes from a human donor with ulcerative colitis or Crohn's disease, or a healthy co-twin of an affected twin (not recorded which). Specimen: blood. The rearrangement joins TRBV20-1 to TRBJ2-7; as DNA is missing, the TRBD2 call by TCRdb cannot be tested. CDR3: CSAGGGGSYEQYF.